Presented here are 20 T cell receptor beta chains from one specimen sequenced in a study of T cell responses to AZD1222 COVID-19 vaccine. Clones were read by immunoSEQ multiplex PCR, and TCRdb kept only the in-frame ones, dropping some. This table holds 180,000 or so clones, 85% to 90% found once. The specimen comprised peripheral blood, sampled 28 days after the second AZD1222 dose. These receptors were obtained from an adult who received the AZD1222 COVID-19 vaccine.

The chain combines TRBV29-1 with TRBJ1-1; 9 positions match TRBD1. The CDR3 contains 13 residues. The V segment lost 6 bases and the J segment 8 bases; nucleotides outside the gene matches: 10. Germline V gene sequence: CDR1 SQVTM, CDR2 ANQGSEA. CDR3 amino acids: CSVVRQGEGEAFF. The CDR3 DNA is TGCAGCGTAGTTAGACAGGGGGAAGGCGAAGCTTTCTTT.

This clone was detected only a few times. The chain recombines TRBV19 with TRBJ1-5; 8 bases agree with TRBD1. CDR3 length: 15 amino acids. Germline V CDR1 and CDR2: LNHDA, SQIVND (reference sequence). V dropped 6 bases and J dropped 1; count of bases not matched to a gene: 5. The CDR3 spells CASRTRDRSNQPQHF. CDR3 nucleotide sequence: TGTGCCAGTAGAACCCGGGACAGGAGCAATCAGCCCCAGCATTTT.

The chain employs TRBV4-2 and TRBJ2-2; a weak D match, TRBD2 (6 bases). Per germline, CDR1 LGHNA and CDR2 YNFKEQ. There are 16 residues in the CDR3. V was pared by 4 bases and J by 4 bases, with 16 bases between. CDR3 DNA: TGTGCCAGCAGCCTAGCCGGGACTGCGGGCACCGGGGAGCTGTTTTTT. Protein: CASSLAGTAGTGELFF.

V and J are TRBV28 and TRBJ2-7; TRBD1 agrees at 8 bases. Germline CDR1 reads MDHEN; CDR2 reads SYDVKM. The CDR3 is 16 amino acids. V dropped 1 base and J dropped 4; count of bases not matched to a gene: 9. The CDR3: CASSLLGQGALYEQYF. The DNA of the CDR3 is TGTGCCAGCAGTTTATTGGGGCAGGGGGCTTTATACGAGCAGTACTTC.

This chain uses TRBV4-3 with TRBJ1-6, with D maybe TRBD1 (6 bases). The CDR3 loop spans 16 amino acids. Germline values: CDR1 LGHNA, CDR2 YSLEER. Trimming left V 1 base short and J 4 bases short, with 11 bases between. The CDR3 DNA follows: TGCGCCAGCAGCCAAGGGGCAGGGGAGTATAATTCACCCCTCCACTTT. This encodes CASSQGAGEYNSPLHF.

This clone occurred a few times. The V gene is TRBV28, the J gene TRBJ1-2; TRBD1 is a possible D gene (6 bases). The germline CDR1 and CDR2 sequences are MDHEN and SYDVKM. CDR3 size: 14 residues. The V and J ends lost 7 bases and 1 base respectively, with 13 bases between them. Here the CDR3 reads CASTPQGVNYGYTF. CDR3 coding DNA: TGTGCCAGCACCCCACAGGGTGTTAACTATGGCTACACCTTC.

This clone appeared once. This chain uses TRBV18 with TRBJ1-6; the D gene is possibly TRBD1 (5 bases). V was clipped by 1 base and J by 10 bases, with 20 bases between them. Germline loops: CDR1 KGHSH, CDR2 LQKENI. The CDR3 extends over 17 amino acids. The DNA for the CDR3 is TGTGCCAGCTCACCACGGACCCTGGGGCGAGAGGGGTCACCCCTCCACTTT. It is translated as CASSPRTLGREGSPLHF.

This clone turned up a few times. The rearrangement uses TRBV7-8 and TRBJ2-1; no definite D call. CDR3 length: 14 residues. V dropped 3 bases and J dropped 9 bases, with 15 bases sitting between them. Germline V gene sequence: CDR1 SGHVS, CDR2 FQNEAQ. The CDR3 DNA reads TGTGCCAGCAGCTTGGCAAGGGTGACCGTTGAGCAGTTCTTC. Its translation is CASSLARVTVEQFF.

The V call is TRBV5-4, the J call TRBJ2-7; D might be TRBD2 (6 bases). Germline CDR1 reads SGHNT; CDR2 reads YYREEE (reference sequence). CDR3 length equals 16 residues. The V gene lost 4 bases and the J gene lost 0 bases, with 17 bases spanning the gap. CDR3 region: CASSHGRNRSSYEQYF. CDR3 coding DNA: TGTGCCAGCAGCCACGGGAGAAACAGGAGCTCCTACGAGCAGTACTTC.

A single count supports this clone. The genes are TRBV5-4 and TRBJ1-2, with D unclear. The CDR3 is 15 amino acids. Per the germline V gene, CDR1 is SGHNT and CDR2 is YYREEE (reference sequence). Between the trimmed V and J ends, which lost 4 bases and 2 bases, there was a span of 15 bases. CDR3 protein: CASSPAREGNYGYTF. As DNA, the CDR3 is TGTGCCAGCAGCCCCGCCCGTGAAGGAAACTATGGCTACACCTTC.

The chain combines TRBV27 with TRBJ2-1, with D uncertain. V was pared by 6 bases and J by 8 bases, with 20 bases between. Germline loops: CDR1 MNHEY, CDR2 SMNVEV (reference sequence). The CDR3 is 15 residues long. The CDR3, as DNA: TGTGCCAGCAGCCCCGTGGTGGCCCCTAGGTATGAGCAGTTCTTC. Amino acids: CASSPVVAPRYEQFF.

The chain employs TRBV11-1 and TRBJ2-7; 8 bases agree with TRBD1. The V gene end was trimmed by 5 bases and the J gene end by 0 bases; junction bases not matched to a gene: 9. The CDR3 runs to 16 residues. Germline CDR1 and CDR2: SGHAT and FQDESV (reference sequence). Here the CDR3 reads CASSPLDRGVSYEQYF. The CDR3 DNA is TGTGCCAGCAGCCCTCTAGACAGGGGTGTCTCCTACGAGCAGTACTTC.

The CDR3 coding sequence is TGTGCCTGGTACCCCCTGGGAGGGGGCACAGATACGCAGTATTTT. Its translation is CAWYPLGGGTDTQYF. The chain combines TRBV30 with TRBJ2-3; 7 bases align to TRBD2. The ends lost 5 bases at V and 1 base at J; junction bases unmatched: 9. This CDR3 has 15 amino acids. Per the germline V gene, CDR1 is GTSNPN and CDR2 is SVGIG (reference sequence). The variable domain in full, completed from reference TRBV30 and TRBJ2-3, reads SQTIHQWPATLVQPVGSPLSLECTVEGTSNPNLYWYRQAAGRGLQLLFYSVGIGQISSEVPQNLSASRPQDRQFILSSKKLLLSDSGFYLCAWYPLGGGTDTQYFGPGTRLTVL.

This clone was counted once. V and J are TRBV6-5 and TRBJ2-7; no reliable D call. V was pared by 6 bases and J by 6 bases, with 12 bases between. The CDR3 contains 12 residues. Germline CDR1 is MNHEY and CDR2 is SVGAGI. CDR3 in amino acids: CASSDRHAEQYF. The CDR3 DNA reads TGTGCCAGCAGCGATCGACACGCCGAGCAGTACTTC.

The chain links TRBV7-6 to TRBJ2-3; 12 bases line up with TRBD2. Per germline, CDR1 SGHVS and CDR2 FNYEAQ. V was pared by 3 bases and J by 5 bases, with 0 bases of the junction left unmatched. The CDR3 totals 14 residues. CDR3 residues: CASSLGLAGDTQYF. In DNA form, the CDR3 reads TGTGCCAGCAGCTTGGGACTAGCGGGAGATACGCAGTATTTT.

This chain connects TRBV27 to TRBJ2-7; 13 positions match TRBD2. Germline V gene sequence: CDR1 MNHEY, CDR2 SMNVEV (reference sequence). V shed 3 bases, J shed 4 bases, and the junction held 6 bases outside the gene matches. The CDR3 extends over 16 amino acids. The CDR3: CASSFAGTSGMYEQYF. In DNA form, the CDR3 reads TGTGCCAGCAGTTTCGCCGGGACTAGCGGGATGTACGAGCAGTACTTC.

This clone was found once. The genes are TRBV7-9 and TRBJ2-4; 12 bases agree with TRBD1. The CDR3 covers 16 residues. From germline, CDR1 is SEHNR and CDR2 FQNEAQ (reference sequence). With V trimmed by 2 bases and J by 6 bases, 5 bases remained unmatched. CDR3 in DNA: TGTGCCAGCAGCTTATTGGGGACAGGGGGCACAAACATTCAGTACTTC. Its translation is CASSLLGTGGTNIQYF.

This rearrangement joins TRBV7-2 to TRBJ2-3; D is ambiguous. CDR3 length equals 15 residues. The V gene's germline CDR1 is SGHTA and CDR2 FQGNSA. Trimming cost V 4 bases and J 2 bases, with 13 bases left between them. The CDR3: CASSSPRPATDTQYF. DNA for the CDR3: TGTGCCAGCAGCTCCCCGAGGCCAGCCACAGATACGCAGTATTTT.

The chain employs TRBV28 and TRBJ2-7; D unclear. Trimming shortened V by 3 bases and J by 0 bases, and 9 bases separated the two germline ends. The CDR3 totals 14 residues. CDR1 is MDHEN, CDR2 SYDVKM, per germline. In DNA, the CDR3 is TGTGCCAGCAGTTTGTCTGCCGCCTCCTACGAGCAGTACTTC. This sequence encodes CASSLSAASYEQYF.

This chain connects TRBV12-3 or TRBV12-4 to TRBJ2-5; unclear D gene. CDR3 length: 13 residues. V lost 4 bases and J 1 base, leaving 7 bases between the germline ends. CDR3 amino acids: CASSSWGQETQYF. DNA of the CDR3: TGTGCCAGCAGTTCCTGGGGCCAAGAGACCCAGTACTTC.